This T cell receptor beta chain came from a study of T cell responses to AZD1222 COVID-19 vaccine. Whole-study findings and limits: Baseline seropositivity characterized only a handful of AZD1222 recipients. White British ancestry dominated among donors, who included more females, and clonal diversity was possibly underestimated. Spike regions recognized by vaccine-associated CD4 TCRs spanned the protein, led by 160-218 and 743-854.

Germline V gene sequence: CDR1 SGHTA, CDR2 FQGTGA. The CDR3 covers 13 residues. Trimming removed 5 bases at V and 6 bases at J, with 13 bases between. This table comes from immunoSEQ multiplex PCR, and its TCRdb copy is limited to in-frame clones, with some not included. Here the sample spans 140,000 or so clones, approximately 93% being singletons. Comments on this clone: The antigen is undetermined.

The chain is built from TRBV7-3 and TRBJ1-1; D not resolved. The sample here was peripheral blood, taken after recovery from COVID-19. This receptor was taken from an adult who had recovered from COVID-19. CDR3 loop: CASSANSQSEAFF. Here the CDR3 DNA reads TGTGCCAGCAGCGCCAACTCTCAATCTGAAGCTTTCTTT.